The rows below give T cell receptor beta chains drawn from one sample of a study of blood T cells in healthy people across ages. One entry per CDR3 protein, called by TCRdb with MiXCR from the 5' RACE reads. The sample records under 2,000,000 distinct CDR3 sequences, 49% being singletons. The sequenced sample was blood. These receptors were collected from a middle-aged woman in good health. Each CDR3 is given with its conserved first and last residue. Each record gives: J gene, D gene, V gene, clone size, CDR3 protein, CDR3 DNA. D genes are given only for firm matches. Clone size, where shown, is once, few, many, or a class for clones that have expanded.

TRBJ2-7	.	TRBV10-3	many	CATRGSVGVEQYF	TGTGCCACTCGTGGGTCAGTTGGGGTCGAGCAGTACTTC
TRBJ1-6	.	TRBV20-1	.	CSARDPETGDWLNSPLHF	TGCAGTGCTAGAGATCCTGAGACAGGAGATTGGTTGAATTCACCCCTCCACTTT
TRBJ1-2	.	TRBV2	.	CASSEGTWGGYTF	TGTGCCAGCAGTGAAGGGACTTGGGGTGGCTACACCTTC
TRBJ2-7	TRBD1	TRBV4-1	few	CASSRQTGGWANEQYF	TGCGCCAGCAGCCGCCAGACAGGGGGTTGGGCCAACGAGCAGTACTTC
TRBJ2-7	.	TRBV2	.	CASNGAGASSYEQYF	TGTGCCAGCAATGGGGCGGGGGCTAGCTCCTACGAGCAGTACTTC
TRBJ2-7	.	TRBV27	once	CASRPLPQPRPGNGEQYF	TGTGCCAGCAGGCCGCTGCCACAGCCCCGTCCGGGTAATGGAGAGCAGTACTTC
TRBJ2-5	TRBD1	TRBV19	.	CASSAGTGVLGLATQYF	TGCGCCAGTAGTGCCGGGACAGGGGTACTGGGCCTAGCGACCCAGTACTTC
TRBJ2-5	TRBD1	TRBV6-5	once	CASNRGWTGGPQAQYF	TGTGCCAGCAACCGAGGCTGGACAGGGGGCCCTCAGGCCCAGTACTTC
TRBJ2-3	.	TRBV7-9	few	CASKGGPTDTQYF	TGTGCCAGCAAGGGGGGACCAACAGATACGCAGTATTTT
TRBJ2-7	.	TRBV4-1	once	CASSPGQTTSYEQYF	TGCGCCAGCAGCCCGGGGCAGACAACGAGCTACGAGCAGTACTTC
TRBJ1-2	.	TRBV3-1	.	CASSQARLGYGYTF	TGTGCCAGCAGCCAAGCCCGGTTGGGGTATGGCTACACCTTC
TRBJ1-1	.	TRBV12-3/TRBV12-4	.	CASSFVGLGRGALF	TGTGCCAGCAGTTTCGTCGGGCTTGGGCGGGGGGCTCTCTTT
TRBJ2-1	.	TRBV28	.	CASRPIVSGGQGEQFF	TGTGCCAGCCGACCAATAGTTAGCGGGGGACAGGGTGAGCAGTTCTTC
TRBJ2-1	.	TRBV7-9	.	CASSFTIQGLGNNEQFF	TGTGCCAGCAGCTTTACAATTCAGGGGCTTGGCAACAATGAGCAGTTCTTC
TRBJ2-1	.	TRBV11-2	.	CASSLVSGPPHTYNEQFF	TGTGCCAGCAGCTTAGTAAGCGGACCCCCCCACACTTACAATGAGCAGTTCTTC
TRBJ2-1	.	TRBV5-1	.	CASNRWGRAPGEQFF	TGCGCCAGCAACCGGTGGGGCAGGGCGCCTGGTGAGCAGTTCTTC